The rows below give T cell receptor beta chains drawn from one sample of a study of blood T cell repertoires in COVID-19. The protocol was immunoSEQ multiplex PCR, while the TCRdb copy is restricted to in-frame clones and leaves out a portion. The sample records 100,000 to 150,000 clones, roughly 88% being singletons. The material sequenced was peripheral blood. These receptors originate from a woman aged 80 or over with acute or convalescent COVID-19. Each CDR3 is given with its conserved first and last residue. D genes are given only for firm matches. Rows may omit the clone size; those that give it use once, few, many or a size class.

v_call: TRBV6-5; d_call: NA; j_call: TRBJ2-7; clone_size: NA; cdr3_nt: TGTGCCAGCAGTTACGAGGGCAGATACTACGAGCAGTACTTC; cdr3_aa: CASSYEGRYYEQYF
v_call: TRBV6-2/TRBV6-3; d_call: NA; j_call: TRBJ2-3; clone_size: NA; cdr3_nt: TGTGCCAGCAGTCGCCCCCCGCGGCCCACAGATACGCAGTATTTT; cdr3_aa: CASSRPPRPTDTQYF
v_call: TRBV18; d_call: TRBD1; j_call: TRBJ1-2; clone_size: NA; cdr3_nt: TGTGCCAGCTCACCACAGGACAGGGCAAACCTCCCTTGGGGCTACACCTTC; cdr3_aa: CASSPQDRANLPWGYTF
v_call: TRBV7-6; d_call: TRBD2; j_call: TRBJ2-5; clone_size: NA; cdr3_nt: TGTGCCAGCAGGGGACTAGCGGGATACGAGACCCAGTACTTC; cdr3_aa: CASRGLAGYETQYF
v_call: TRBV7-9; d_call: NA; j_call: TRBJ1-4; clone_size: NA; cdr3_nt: TGTGCCAGCAGCATTGACAGCTTAGCTCTTAATGAAAAACTGTTTTTT; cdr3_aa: CASSIDSLALNEKLFF
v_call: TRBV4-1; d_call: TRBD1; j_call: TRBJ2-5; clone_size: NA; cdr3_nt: TGCGCCAGCAGCCCAGGACAGGGGATAAAGACCCAGTACTTC; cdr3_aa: CASSPGQGIKTQYF
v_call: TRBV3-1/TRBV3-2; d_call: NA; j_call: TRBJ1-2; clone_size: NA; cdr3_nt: TGTGCCAGCAGCCAAGCCATTGAACAGGGCAACTATGGCTACACCTTC; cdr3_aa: CASSQAIEQGNYGYTF
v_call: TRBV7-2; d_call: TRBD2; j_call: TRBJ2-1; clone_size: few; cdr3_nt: TGTGCCACCGCGGGGGGGCCTTACAATGAGCAGTTCTTC; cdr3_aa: CATAGGPYNEQFF
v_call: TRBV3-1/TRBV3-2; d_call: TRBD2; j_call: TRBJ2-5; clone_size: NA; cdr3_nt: TGTGCCAGCAGCCAAGGACTAGCGGTCGTCCGGGGTGACCAGTACTTC; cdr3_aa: CASSQGLAVVRGDQYF
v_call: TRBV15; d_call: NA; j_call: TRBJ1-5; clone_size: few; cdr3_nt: TGTGCCACCAGCAGAGATAGACAAACTAGCAATCAGCCCCAGCATTTT; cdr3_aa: CATSRDRQTSNQPQHF
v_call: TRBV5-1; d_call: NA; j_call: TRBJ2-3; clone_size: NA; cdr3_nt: TGCGCCAGCAGCTTGGCGCGGAGCACAGATACGCAGTATTTT; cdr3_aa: CASSLARSTDTQYF
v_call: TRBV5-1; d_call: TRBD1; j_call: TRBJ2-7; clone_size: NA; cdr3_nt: TGCGCCAGCAGCTGGGGACAGCCCTCCTACGAGCAGTACTTC; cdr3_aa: CASSWGQPSYEQYF
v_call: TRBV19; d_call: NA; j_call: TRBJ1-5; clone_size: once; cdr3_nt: TGTGCCAGTAGTATGTTTAAGGCAGGGAATAATCAGCCCCAGCATTTT; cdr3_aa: CASSMFKAGNNQPQHF
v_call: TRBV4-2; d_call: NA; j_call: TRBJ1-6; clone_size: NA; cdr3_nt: TGTGCCAGCAGCCAAGAGTCTAGACCGACTAATTCACCCCTCCACTTT; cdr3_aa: CASSQESRPTNSPLHF
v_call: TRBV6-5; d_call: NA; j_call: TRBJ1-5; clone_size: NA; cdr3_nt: TGTGCCAGCAGCCAGGGCAATCAGCCCCAGCATTTT; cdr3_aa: CASSQGNQPQHF
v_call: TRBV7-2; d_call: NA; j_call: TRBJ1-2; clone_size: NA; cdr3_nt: TGTGCCAGCAGCTTGGGACATCCTAATGGCTACACCTTC; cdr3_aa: CASSLGHPNGYTF
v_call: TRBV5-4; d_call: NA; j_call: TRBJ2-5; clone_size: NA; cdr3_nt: TGTGCCAGCAGCTTCTCACAGCATAAAGAGACCCAGTACTTC; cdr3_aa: CASSFSQHKETQYF
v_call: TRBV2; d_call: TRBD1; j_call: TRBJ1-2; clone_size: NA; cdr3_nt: TGTGCCAGCAGTGGGACAGGGGGCTCCCTTAGCTATGGCTACACCTTC; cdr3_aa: CASSGTGGSLSYGYTF
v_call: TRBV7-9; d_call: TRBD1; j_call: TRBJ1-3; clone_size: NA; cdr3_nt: TGTGCCAGCAGCACCCGACAGGGTTCTGGAAACACCATATATTTT; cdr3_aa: CASSTRQGSGNTIYF
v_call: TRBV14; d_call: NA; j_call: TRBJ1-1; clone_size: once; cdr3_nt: TGTGCCAGCAGCCGAGGGCGCGGGACTGAAGCTTTCTTT; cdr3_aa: CASSRGRGTEAFF
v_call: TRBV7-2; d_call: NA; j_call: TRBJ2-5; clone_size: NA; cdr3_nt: TGTGCCAGCAGCTTAGCCGGGGTTCGGGGGACCCAGTACTTC; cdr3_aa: CASSLAGVRGTQYF
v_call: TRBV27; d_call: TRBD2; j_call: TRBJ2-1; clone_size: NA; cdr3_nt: TGTGCCAGCGGGAAAGAAAGACTAGCGGTTCCTTCCTACAATGAGCAGTTCTTC; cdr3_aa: CASGKERLAVPSYNEQFF
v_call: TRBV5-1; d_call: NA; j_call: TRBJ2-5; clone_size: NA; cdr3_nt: TGCGCCAGCAGCCCGGGAAACCCCTCAGAGACCCAGTACTTC; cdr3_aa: CASSPGNPSETQYF
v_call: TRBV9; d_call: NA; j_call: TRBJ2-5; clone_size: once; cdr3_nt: TGTGCCAGCAGCGTAGGGGGGGGCCGGGAGACCCAGTACTTC; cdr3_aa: CASSVGGGRETQYF
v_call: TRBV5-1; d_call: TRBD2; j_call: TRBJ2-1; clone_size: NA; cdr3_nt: TGCGCCAGCAGCTTGGGAGGACTAGCGGGCAATGAGCAGTTCTTC; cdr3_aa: CASSLGGLAGNEQFF
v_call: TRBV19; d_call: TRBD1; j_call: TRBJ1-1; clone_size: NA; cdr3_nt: TGTGCCAGTAGTAACAGGGGTACCCTGAACACTGAAGCTTTCTTT; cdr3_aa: CASSNRGTLNTEAFF
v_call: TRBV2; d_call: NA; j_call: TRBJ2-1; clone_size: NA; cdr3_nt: TGTGCCAGCAGTCTGAAGAGCGGAGCCTCCTACAATGAGCAGTTCTTC; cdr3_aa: CASSLKSGASYNEQFF